This record looks at one T cell receptor beta chain sequence and its context. Its antigen is unknown. These data are taken from a study of response to subunit inactivated influenza vaccine. TCRdb itself ran the RT-PCR reads through MiXCR, one entry per CDR3 protein. The table shows fewer than 700,000 distinct CDR3 sequences, with roughly 13% occurring only once. Study-level results: The authors suggested that few new T cells are recruited per seasonal influenza vaccination.

Trimming took off 0 bases at V and 8 bases at J, with 13 bases between the two ends. CDR1 MGHRA and CDR2 YSYEKL come from the germline V gene. This CDR3 spans 14 amino acids. The source was PBMCs from blood, collected 40 to 50 days after vaccination. The chain employs TRBV4-1 and TRBJ1-2; perhaps TRBD1 as D (5 bases). The clonotype was recovered from a man aged 50 to 59 who received an inactivated influenza vaccine. The CDR3 nucleotides are TGCGCCAGCAGCCAAGATGGTCAGGGTTACGGCTACACCTTC. Protein product: CASSQDGQGYGYTF.